This TCR beta chain is from a study of CD8+ T cells in alopecia areata. Overall study results and limits: Unlike in mice, where it was clearer, TCR sharing across patients was less clear, possibly HLA-related. There were also resident alphabeta T cells of normal skin sequenced in scalp samples.

Extraction and reverse transcription of RNA yielded cDNA as the sequencing template. The table came from immunoSEQ multiplex PCR; TCRdb's copy has only in-frame clones and leaves some out. Here the sample spans roughly 200,000 clones, around 50% being singletons. As to this clone: What it binds is unknown.

The length of the CDR3 is 14 residues. Trimming at V came to 1 base and at J to 6 bases, leaving 4 bases not matched to a gene. Germline loops: CDR1 SQVTM, CDR2 ANQGSEA. Sequencing was done on a sample of CD8+ T cells sorted from blood. The chain recombines TRBV29-1 with TRBJ1-2; 11 bases map to TRBD1. This receptor was obtained from a human donor in good health. This CDR3 is CSVEGRDRGNGYTF. In DNA form, the CDR3 reads TGCAGCGTTGAAGGTCGGGACAGGGGGAATGGCTACACCTTC.